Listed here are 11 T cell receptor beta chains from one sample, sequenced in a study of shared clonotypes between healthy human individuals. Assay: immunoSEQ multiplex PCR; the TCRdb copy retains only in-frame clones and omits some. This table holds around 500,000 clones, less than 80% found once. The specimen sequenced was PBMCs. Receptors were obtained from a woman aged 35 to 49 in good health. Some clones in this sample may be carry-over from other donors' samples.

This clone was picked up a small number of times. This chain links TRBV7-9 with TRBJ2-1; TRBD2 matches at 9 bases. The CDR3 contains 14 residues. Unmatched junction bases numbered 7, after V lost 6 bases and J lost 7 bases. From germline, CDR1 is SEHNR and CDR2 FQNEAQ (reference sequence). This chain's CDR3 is CASRTRTSENEQFF. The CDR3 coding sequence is TGTGCCAGCAGGACCCGGACTAGCGAAAATGAGCAGTTCTTC.

CDR3 DNA: TGTGCCAGCAAGGGTCCACTCGCGAGCACTGAAGCTTTCTTT. Protein: CASKGPLASTEAFF. This chain links TRBV2 with TRBJ1-1; D is unclear. Trimming shortened V by 7 bases and J by 4 bases, and 16 bases separated the two germline ends. The CDR3 is 14 amino acids. CDR1 is SNHLY and CDR2 is FYNNEI in the germline V gene.

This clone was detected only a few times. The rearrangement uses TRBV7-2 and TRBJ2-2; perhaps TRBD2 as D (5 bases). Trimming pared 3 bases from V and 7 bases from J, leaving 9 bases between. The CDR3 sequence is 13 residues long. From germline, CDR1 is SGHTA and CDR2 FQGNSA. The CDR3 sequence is CASSLRRIGELFF. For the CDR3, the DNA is TGTGCCAGCAGCTTGAGGAGGATCGGGGAGCTGTTTTTT.

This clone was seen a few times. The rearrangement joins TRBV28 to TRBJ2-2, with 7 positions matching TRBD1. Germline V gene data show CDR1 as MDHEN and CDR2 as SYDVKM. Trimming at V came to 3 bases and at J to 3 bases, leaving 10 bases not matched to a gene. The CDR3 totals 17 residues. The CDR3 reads CASSFPTGIGYTGELFF. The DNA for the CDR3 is TGTGCCAGCAGTTTCCCGACAGGGATCGGCTACACCGGGGAGCTGTTTTTT.

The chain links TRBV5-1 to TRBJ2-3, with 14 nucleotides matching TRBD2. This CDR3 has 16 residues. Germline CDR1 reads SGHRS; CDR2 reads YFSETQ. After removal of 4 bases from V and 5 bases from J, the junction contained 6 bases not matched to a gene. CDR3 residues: CASSTGTSGSGDTQYF. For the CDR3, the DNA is TGCGCCAGCAGCACCGGGACTAGCGGGAGTGGAGATACGCAGTATTTT.

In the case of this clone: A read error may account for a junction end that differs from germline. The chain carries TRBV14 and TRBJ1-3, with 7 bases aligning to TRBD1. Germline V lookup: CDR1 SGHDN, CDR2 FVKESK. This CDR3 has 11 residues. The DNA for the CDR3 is TGTGCCAGCAGCACCGGGACAGCCGTCCATTTT. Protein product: CASSTGTAVHF.

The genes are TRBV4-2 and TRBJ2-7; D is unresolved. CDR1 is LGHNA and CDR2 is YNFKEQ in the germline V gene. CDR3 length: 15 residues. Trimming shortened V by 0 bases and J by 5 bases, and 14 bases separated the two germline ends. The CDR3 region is CASSQDGQVSNEQYF. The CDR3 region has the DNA TGTGCCAGCAGCCAAGATGGGCAGGTTTCGAACGAGCAGTACTTC.

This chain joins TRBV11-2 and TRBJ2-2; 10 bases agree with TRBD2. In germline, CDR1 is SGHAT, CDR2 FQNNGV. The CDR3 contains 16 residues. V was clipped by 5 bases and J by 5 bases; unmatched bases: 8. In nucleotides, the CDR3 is TGTGCCAGCAGCGCCCCCGGACTAGCGGTAACCGGGGAGCTGTTTTTT. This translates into CASSAPGLAVTGELFF.

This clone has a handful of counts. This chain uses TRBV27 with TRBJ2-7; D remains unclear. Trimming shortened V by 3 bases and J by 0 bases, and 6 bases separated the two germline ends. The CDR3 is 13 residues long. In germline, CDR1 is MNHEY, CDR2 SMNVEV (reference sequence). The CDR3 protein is CASSFLSSYEQYF. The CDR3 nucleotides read TGTGCCAGCAGTTTCCTAAGCTCCTACGAGCAGTACTTC.

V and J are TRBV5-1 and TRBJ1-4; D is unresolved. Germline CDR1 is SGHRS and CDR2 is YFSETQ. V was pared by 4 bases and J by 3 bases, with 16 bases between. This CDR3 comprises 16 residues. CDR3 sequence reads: CASSHTRTVSNEKLFF. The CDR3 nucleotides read TGCGCCAGCAGCCACACCCGGACGGTTTCTAATGAAAAACTGTTTTTT.

Here the CDR3 DNA reads TGTGCCAGCAGCTACTTCCGGGCCCAATACGAGCAGTACTTC. This gives the protein CASSYFRAQYEQYF. The rearrangement links TRBV5-4 to TRBJ2-7; the D is unclear. Trimming left V 3 bases short and J 4 bases short, with 14 bases between. The CDR3 sequence is 14 residues long. Germline V gene lookup returns CDR1 SGHNT and CDR2 YYREEE (reference sequence).